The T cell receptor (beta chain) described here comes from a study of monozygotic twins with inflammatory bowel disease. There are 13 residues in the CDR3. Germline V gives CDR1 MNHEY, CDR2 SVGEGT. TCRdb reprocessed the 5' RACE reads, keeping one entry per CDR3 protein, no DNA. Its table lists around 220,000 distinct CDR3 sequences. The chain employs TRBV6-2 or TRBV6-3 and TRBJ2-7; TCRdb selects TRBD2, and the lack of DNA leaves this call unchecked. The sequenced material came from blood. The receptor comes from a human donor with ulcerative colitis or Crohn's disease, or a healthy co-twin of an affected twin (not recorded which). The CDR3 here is CASSSTSVSEQYF.